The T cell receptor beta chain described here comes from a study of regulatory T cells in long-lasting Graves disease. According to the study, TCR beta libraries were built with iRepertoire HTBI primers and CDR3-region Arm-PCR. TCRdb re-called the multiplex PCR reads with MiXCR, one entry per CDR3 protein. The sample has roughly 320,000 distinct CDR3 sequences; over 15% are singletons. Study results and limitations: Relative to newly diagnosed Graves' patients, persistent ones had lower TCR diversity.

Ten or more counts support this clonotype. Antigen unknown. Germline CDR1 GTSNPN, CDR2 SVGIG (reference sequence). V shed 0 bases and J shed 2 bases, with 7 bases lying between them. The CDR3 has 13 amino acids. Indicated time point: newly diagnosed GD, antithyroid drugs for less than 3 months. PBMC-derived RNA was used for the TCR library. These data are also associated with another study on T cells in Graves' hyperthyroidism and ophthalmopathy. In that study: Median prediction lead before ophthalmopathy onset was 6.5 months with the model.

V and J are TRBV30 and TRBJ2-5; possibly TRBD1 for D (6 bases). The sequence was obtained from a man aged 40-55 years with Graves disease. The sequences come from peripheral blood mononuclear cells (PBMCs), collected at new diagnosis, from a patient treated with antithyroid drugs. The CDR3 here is CAWSVGTQETQYF. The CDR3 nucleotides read TGTGCCTGGAGTGTAGGGACACAAGAGACCCAGTACTTC. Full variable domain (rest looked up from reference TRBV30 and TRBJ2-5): SQTIHQWPATLVQPVGSPLSLECTVEGTSNPNLYWYRQAAGRGLQLLFYSVGIGQISSEVPQNLSASRPQDRQFILSSKKLLLSDSGFYLCAWSVGTQETQYFGPGTRLLVL.